One sample yielded the 15 T cell receptor beta chains listed below, sequenced in a study of OX40 agonist ivuxolimab in advanced cancers. The repertoire was sequenced with immunoSEQ multiplex PCR; TCRdb's copy has only in-frame clones and lacks some. The table lists around 60,000 clones, approximately 91% of them singletons. This specimen was CD4+ or CD8+ T cells sorted from blood, taken in a trial of the OX40 agonist ivuxolimab. The receptors derive from an adult with an advanced solid tumor such as melanoma, head and neck, liver or kidney cancer.

The genes are TRBV6-1 and TRBJ2-3, with a possible D match to TRBD1 (5 bases). The CDR3 is 18 amino acids. Germline assignment: CDR1 MNHNS and CDR2 SASEGT. V shed 4 bases and J shed 4 bases, with 24 bases lying between them. DNA of the CDR3: TGTGCCAGCAGTGTGGAGAATCAGGGATTCTGGGTGGCAGATACGCAGTATTTT. Translated: CASSVENQGFWVADTQYF.

This chain joins TRBV28 and TRBJ2-7; D remains unclear. This CDR3 spans 13 amino acids. V dropped 6 bases and J dropped 7 bases, with 16 bases sitting between them. CDR1 MDHEN and CDR2 SYDVKM come from the germline V gene. CDR3 nucleotide sequence: TGTGCCAGCAGCACATTACAGTTGGGAGAGCAGTACTTC. Residues: CASSTLQLGEQYF.

This chain connects TRBV19 to TRBJ1-4; D unresolved. Germline V lookup: CDR1 LNHDA, CDR2 SQIVND (reference sequence). This CDR3 contains 14 residues. V was cut by 3 bases and J by 6 bases, with 11 bases left in between. CDR3 region: CASSMRYSDEKLFF. In DNA, the CDR3 is TGTGCCAGTAGTATGAGGTACAGCGATGAAAAACTGTTTTTT.

This chain uses TRBV2 with TRBJ1-6; D is unresolved. Trimming removed 3 bases from V and 5 bases from J, with 11 bases in between. CDR1 and CDR2 from the germline V gene are SNHLY and FYNNEI. The CDR3 runs 15 residues. CDR3 in amino acids: CASSDYSLDNSPLHF. Written as DNA, the CDR3 is TGTGCCAGCAGTGACTACAGCCTCGATAATTCACCCCTCCACTTT.

The rearrangement links TRBV4-1 to TRBJ2-7; 11 bases line up with TRBD1. V was pared by 4 bases and J by 7 bases, with 6 bases of the junction left unmatched. The CDR3 is 14 amino acids. CDR1 and CDR2 (germline): MGHRA, YSYEKL. Written as DNA, the CDR3 is TGCGCCAGCAGCCTAGGACAGGGGGCGGGGGAGCAGTACTTC. As protein: CASSLGQGAGEQYF.

The chain employs TRBV28 and TRBJ1-2; D gene ambiguous. CDR1 is MDHEN, CDR2 SYDVKM, per germline. Trimming left V 2 bases short and J 0 bases short, with 7 bases between. The CDR3 has 14 amino acids. CDR3 DNA: TGTGCCAGCAGTTTACTCGGTCCTAACTATGGCTACACCTTC. Amino acids: CASSLLGPNYGYTF.

The chain uses TRBV19 and TRBJ1-6; tentatively, D is TRBD1 (5 bases). Germline-derived CDR1 and CDR2 are LNHDA and SQIVND (reference sequence). V was trimmed by 5 bases and J by 9 bases, leaving 17 bases between them. The CDR3 totals 15 residues. This CDR3 is CASSEQDSVGSPLHF. CDR3 DNA: TGTGCCAGTAGTGAACAGGATTCCGTGGGTTCACCCCTCCACTTT.

The V gene is TRBV19, the J gene TRBJ1-2; 7 bases match TRBD1. CDR1 and CDR2 (germline): LNHDA, SQIVND (reference sequence). V shed 7 bases and J 7 bases; nucleotides not matched to a gene: 12. CDR3 length: 14 amino acids. CDR3 amino acids: CASIPSDRAGGYTF. CDR3 nucleotides: TGTGCCAGTATTCCGAGTGACAGGGCCGGTGGCTACACCTTC.

The V and J genes are TRBV7-9 and TRBJ2-7; TRBD2 might be the D (7 bases). Trimming removed 4 bases from V and 7 bases from J, with 14 bases in between. This CDR3 is 13 amino acids long. Looked up from germline, CDR1 is SEHNR and CDR2 is FQNEAQ (reference sequence). For the CDR3, the DNA is TGTGCCAGCAGCTCCGGGGGGCCAGGGGAGCAGTACTTC. Translated: CASSSGGPGEQYF.

J is TRBJ2-2 and V is TRBV7-8, with D perhaps TRBD1 (6 bases). CDR1 and CDR2 (germline): SGHVS, FQNEAQ. The ends were cut back, 2 bases at V and 3 bases at J, with 16 bases in the middle. The CDR3 spans 17 residues. CDR3 sequence (DNA): TGTGCCAGCAGCTTAATGGGGGCAGGGTCGGACACCGGGGAGCTGTTTTTT. Its protein product is CASSLMGAGSDTGELFF.

V is TRBV19 and J is TRBJ1-5; 7 nucleotides agree with TRBD1. The germline gives CDR1 LNHDA, CDR2 SQIVND (reference sequence). The CDR3 contains 13 residues. V lost 6 bases, J lost 7 bases, and 6 bases stayed unmatched. CDR3 sequence reads: CASSGQVDQPQHF. The CDR3, as DNA: TGTGCCAGTAGCGGACAGGTTGACCAGCCCCAGCATTTT.

The rearrangement uses TRBV27 and TRBJ2-2, with 10 bases matching TRBD2. CDR1 and CDR2 (germline): MNHEY, SMNVEV (reference sequence). V was pared by 0 bases and J by 4 bases, with 5 bases of the junction left unmatched. The CDR3 length is 17 residues. CDR3 coding DNA: TGTGCCAGCAGTTTATCTCTAGCGGGGGCAGTCACCGGGGAGCTGTTTTTT. Protein product: CASSLSLAGAVTGELFF.

The rearrangement links TRBV11-2 to TRBJ1-2, with D hard to call. Deletions cut 2 bases from V and 2 bases from J, with 9 bases between. The CDR3 is made up of 14 amino acids. Germline V gives CDR1 SGHAT, CDR2 FQNNGV. For the CDR3, the DNA is TGTGCCAGCAGCTTAATGCCTGACAACTATGGCTACACCTTC. As protein: CASSLMPDNYGYTF.

A single count supports this clone. The V gene is TRBV5-1, the J gene TRBJ2-4; tentatively, D is TRBD1 or TRBD2 (5 bases each). CDR1 SGHRS and CDR2 YFSETQ come from the germline V gene. This CDR3 has 17 residues. The V end lost 0 bases, the J end lost 0 bases, and 13 bases lay between the germline ends. The CDR3 loop reads CASSLEAGGLAKNIQYF. The CDR3 DNA sequence: TGCGCCAGCAGCTTGGAGGCTGGGGGTCTAGCCAAAAACATTCAGTACTTC.

The chain uses TRBV5-8 and TRBJ2-1; 12 bases fit TRBD1. CDR3 size: 20 residues. The germline V gene has CDR1 SGHTS and CDR2 YDEGEE. With V trimmed by 2 bases and J by 0 bases, 12 bases remained unmatched. CDR3 DNA sequence: TGTGCCAGCAGCTTCCCGGGGGACAGGGGGCGCCGGAGCTCCTACAATGAGCAGTTCTTC. Residues: CASSFPGDRGRRSSYNEQFF.